This T cell receptor beta chain was identified in a study of cytomegalovirus exposure and HLA in healthy donors. Overall study findings and caveats: Prediction of most subjects' HLA-A and HLA-B alleles by TCR beta sequences was reportedly accurate. Later on, analysis showed that most CMV-associated TCR beta chains appeared to be HLA-restricted.

J was trimmed by 4 bases and V by 5 bases; bases with no gene match: 11. Germline V lookup: CDR1 LNHDA, CDR2 SQIVND (reference sequence). This CDR3 spans 16 amino acids. The study ran its PCR with 60 Vbeta and 13 Jbeta primers. The repertoire was sequenced with immunoSEQ multiplex PCR; TCRdb's copy has only in-frame clones and lacks some. Here the sample spans 90,000 to 120,000 clones, around three quarters being singletons. To note about this clone: Its antigen is unidentified.

This sequence was found in a woman aged 45 to 65 in good health and CMV-seropositive. The chain recombines TRBV19 with TRBJ1-5; 7 nucleotides match TRBD1. Sequences were obtained from PBMCs. This CDR3 reads CASSHKGDRINQPQHF. In DNA form, the CDR3 reads TGTGCCAGTAGTCACAAAGGGGACAGAATTAATCAGCCCCAGCATTTT.